This T cell receptor (beta chain) was captured by sequencing in a study of T cells after yellow fever vaccination. They built TCR cDNA with 5'RACE template switching, a step that put in a universal primer site and UMIs. TCRdb re-derived calls from the 5' RACE reads in MiXCR, one entry per CDR3 protein. The table lists 250,000 or so distinct CDR3 sequences, 6% to 7.5% of them singletons. In the case of this clonotype: Because the CDR3's place on the DNA is in doubt, the DNA is left out and the CDR3 is given as listed by TCRdb.

Germline CDR1 reads DFQATT; CDR2 reads SNEGSKA (reference sequence). The CDR3 spans 13 residues, counting both ends. The origin of this receptor is a man aged 25-45 years who received the YFV17D yellow fever vaccine. Source: CD4+ T cells sorted from PBMCs, taken 15 days after the yellow fever booster vaccination. This sequence joins TRBV20-1 and TRBJ2-2. The CDR3 sequence: CSARSFGAGELFF.